The clone carrying this T cell receptor (beta chain) has a count of ten or more. Its antigen is not known. Researchers prepared the TCRbeta library using unique molecular identifiers, the study reports. MiXCR was run by TCRdb on the PCR reads, yielding one entry per CDR3 protein. The sample lists around 70,000 distinct CDR3 sequences, approximately 10% seen once, with roughly 13% in the top ten. V was shortened by 8 bases and J by 4 bases, with 14 bases between the two germline ends. CDR1 is SQVTM, CDR2 ANQGSEA, per germline. The CDR3 is made up of 12 amino acids. This sample was taken from a study of T-cell reconstitution after alpha-beta-depleted transplantation in children. Study-level points and caveats: Recipient T cells and thymic progenitors that survived gave rise to the high TCRbeta diversity observed at day 60 in some patients. Alpha-beta T cells about two months after transplant reportedly derived from several hundred expanded graft clones.

The source is a boy aged 5-17 years with acute myeloid leukemia, due to receive a stem cell transplant. The chain joins TRBV29-1 to TRBJ1-2, with D possibly TRBD1 on 6 matching bases. The sample here was PBMCs, taken before TCRalphabeta/CD19-depleted stem cell transplant. CDR3 residues: CSSVGASYGYTF. The CDR3 DNA sequence: TGCAGCTCAGTGGGGGCAAGCTATGGCTACACCTTC.